What follows is one TCR beta chain and its context. The entry originates in a study of OX40 agonist ivuxolimab in advanced cancers. Sequencing used immunoSEQ multiplex PCR; TCRdb keeps in-frame clones, though not all of them. Seen here are about 60,000 clones, roughly 80% observed once, and the top ten hold around 1.9%. V lost 7 bases to trimming and J lost 0 bases, with 9 bases between them. Germline V gene sequence: CDR1 SQVTM, CDR2 ANQGSEA. This CDR3 is 12 amino acids long. The receptor comes from an adult with an advanced solid tumor such as melanoma, head and neck, liver or kidney cancer. The sample was CD4+ or CD8+ T cells sorted from blood, taken in a trial of the OX40 agonist ivuxolimab. This chain joins TRBV29-1 and TRBJ2-5; possible D gene TRBD1, 6 bases. This chain's CDR3 is CSADRYQETQYF. The CDR3 DNA sequence: TGCAGCGCAGACAGGTACCAAGAGACCCAGTACTTC.